The rows below give T cell receptor beta chains drawn from one sample of a study of T cells after yellow fever vaccination. MiXCR, run by TCRdb on the 5' RACE reads, gives a single entry per CDR3 protein. The table lists roughly 150,000 distinct CDR3 sequences, 6.6% of them singletons. Sequences were derived from CD4+ T cells sorted from PBMCs, sampled 10 days after the yellow fever booster vaccination. The receptors shown here come from a man younger than 45 who received the YFV17D yellow fever vaccine. CDR3s include the opening cysteine and the closing phenylalanine or tryptophan. Each record gives: D gene, V gene, clone size, CDR3 length, J gene, CDR3 protein, CDR3 DNA. A D gene is named only where the DNA matches it firmly. Expanded clones get a size class; other rows say once, few or many, or leave the size out.

d_gene: TRBD1
v_gene: TRBV5-1
abundance: .
len: 13
j_gene: TRBJ1-2
CDR3aa: CASSDGTGLGYTF
CDR3nt: TGCGCCAGCAGCGATGGGACAGGATTAGGCTACACCTTC

d_gene: TRBD1
v_gene: TRBV19
abundance: few
len: 14
j_gene: TRBJ2-5
CDR3aa: CASRRQGEQETQYF
CDR3nt: TGTGCCAGTAGGAGACAGGGGGAACAAGAGACCCAGTACTTC

d_gene: .
v_gene: TRBV7-8
abundance: many
len: 11
j_gene: TRBJ2-3
CDR3aa: CASSYKDTQYF
CDR3nt: TGTGCCAGCAGCTATAAGGATACGCAGTATTTT

d_gene: .
v_gene: TRBV6-1
abundance: few
len: 12
j_gene: TRBJ1-2
CDR3aa: CASSEIGDGYTF
CDR3nt: TGTGCCAGCAGTGAAATAGGAGACGGCTACACCTTC

d_gene: TRBD1
v_gene: TRBV12-3/TRBV12-4
abundance: many
len: 17
j_gene: TRBJ2-3
CDR3aa: CASSPGQGRYGTDTQYF
CDR3nt: TGTGCCAGCAGTCCCGGACAGGGTCGGTATGGTACAGATACGCAGTATTTT

d_gene: .
v_gene: TRBV7-2
abundance: few
len: 15
j_gene: TRBJ2-6
CDR3aa: CASSLVSSGANVLTF
CDR3nt: TGTGCCAGCAGCTTAGTGTCATCTGGGGCCAACGTCCTGACTTTC

d_gene: TRBD1
v_gene: TRBV6-5
abundance: few
len: 17
j_gene: TRBJ1-2
CDR3aa: CASSYKTPGTGHGGYTF
CDR3nt: TGTGCCAGCAGTTACAAAACCCCCGGGACAGGTCACGGGGGCTACACCTTC

d_gene: .
v_gene: TRBV2
abundance: many
len: 13
j_gene: TRBJ1-6
CDR3aa: CASNGFLNSPLHF
CDR3nt: TGTGCCAGCAACGGATTTCTAAATTCACCCCTCCACTTT

d_gene: .
v_gene: TRBV20-1
abundance: few
len: 18
j_gene: TRBJ1-5
CDR3aa: CSARDLRQPNYSNQPQHF
CDR3nt: TGCAGTGCTAGAGATCTCCGACAGCCCAATTATAGCAATCAGCCCCAGCATTTT

d_gene: .
v_gene: TRBV27
abundance: many
len: 11
j_gene: TRBJ2-1
CDR3aa: CASSFARLQFF
CDR3nt: TGTGCCAGCAGTTTTGCCCGATTGCAGTTCTTC

d_gene: TRBD2
v_gene: TRBV12-3/TRBV12-4
abundance: many
len: 13
j_gene: TRBJ2-7
CDR3aa: CATQPSGSYEQYF
CDR3nt: TGTGCCACCCAGCCGAGCGGGAGCTACGAGCAGTACTTC

d_gene: TRBD1
v_gene: TRBV5-1
abundance: many
len: 16
j_gene: TRBJ1-1
CDR3aa: CASSWGDRTPNAEAFF
CDR3nt: TGCGCCAGCAGCTGGGGGGACAGGACCCCCAACGCTGAAGCTTTCTTT

d_gene: TRBD2
v_gene: TRBV5-4
abundance: many
len: 16
j_gene: TRBJ2-1
CDR3aa: CASSVGLAVEYNEQFF
CDR3nt: TGTGCCAGCAGCGTCGGACTAGCGGTAGAATACAATGAGCAGTTCTTC

d_gene: .
v_gene: TRBV7-2
abundance: many
len: 13
j_gene: TRBJ2-5
CDR3aa: CASSSARAETQYF
CDR3nt: TGTGCCAGCAGCTCAGCCAGGGCCGAGACCCAGTACTTC

d_gene: TRBD2
v_gene: TRBV7-6
abundance: few
len: 17
j_gene: TRBJ2-3
CDR3aa: CASSRRPSGIGTDTQYF
CDR3nt: TGTGCCAGCAGCCGACGCCCTAGCGGGATCGGCACAGATACGCAGTATTTT

d_gene: .
v_gene: TRBV7-8
abundance: many
len: 14
j_gene: TRBJ2-3
CDR3aa: CASSSPEGFRSQYF
CDR3nt: TGTGCCAGCAGCTCCCCAGAGGGGTTCCGATCGCAGTATTTT

d_gene: .
v_gene: TRBV7-2
abundance: many
len: 15
j_gene: TRBJ1-4
CDR3aa: CASSLVVSTNEKLFF
CDR3nt: TGTGCCAGCAGCTTAGTGGTGTCCACCAATGAAAAACTGTTTTTT

d_gene: TRBD2
v_gene: TRBV29-1
abundance: many
len: 15
j_gene: TRBJ2-7
CDR3aa: CSVWEGRDASYEQYF
CDR3nt: TGCAGCGTGTGGGAGGGTCGGGACGCCTCCTACGAGCAGTACTTC

d_gene: TRBD2
v_gene: TRBV7-9
abundance: many
len: 17
j_gene: TRBJ2-2
CDR3aa: CASSPGLAGSPGGELFF
CDR3nt: TGTGCCAGCAGCCCGGGACTAGCGGGATCCCCCGGCGGGGAGCTGTTTTTT

d_gene: TRBD2
v_gene: TRBV11-2
abundance: .
len: 16
j_gene: TRBJ2-3
CDR3aa: CASSSRLAGATDTQYF
CDR3nt: TGTGCCAGCAGCTCAAGACTAGCGGGAGCCACAGATACGCAGTATTTT

d_gene: .
v_gene: TRBV20-1
abundance: many
len: 15
j_gene: TRBJ2-3
CDR3aa: CSATIISGNTDTQYF
CDR3nt: TGCAGTGCTACGATCATTAGCGGAAACACAGATACGCAGTATTTT

d_gene: .
v_gene: TRBV7-6
abundance: once
len: 18
j_gene: TRBJ2-6
CDR3aa: CASSLAMRGAAGANVLTF
CDR3nt: TGTGCCAGCAGCTTAGCGATGAGGGGGGCGGCTGGGGCCAACGTCCTGACTTTC

d_gene: .
v_gene: TRBV29-1
abundance: many
len: 15
j_gene: TRBJ2-7
CDR3aa: CSVIEAGRRRYEQYF
CDR3nt: TGCAGCGTCATCGAGGCGGGACGGCGGCGCTACGAGCAGTACTTC

d_gene: TRBD1
v_gene: TRBV5-6
abundance: many
len: 14
j_gene: TRBJ1-2
CDR3aa: CASSSQGANYGYTF
CDR3nt: TGTGCCAGCAGCTCTCAGGGGGCTAACTATGGCTACACCTTC

d_gene: TRBD1
v_gene: TRBV12-3/TRBV12-4
abundance: many
len: 17
j_gene: TRBJ2-6
CDR3aa: CASSRGQGGTGANVLTF
CDR3nt: TGTGCCAGCAGTCGCGGACAGGGGGGGACTGGGGCCAACGTCCTGACTTTC

d_gene: TRBD2
v_gene: TRBV7-9
abundance: .
len: 16
j_gene: TRBJ2-7
CDR3aa: CASRPEGREGSYEQYF
CDR3nt: TGTGCCAGCAGACCAGAGGGGCGGGAGGGCTCCTACGAGCAGTACTTC

d_gene: TRBD1
v_gene: TRBV29-1
abundance: many
len: 12
j_gene: TRBJ2-5
CDR3aa: CSGHQGAETQYF
CDR3nt: TGCAGCGGCCACCAGGGGGCGGAGACCCAGTACTTC

d_gene: .
v_gene: TRBV12-3/TRBV12-4
abundance: many
len: 13
j_gene: TRBJ2-4
CDR3aa: CASTWAGRNIQYF
CDR3nt: TGTGCCAGCACCTGGGCGGGAAGGAACATTCAGTACTTC

d_gene: TRBD2
v_gene: TRBV4-2
abundance: many
len: 18
j_gene: TRBJ2-7
CDR3aa: CASSQDSGLAVTGYEQYF
CDR3nt: TGTGCCAGCAGCCAAGATTCGGGACTAGCGGTGACGGGGTACGAGCAGTACTTC

d_gene: .
v_gene: TRBV6-5
abundance: many
len: 11
j_gene: TRBJ1-1
CDR3aa: CASQGPSEAFF
CDR3nt: TGTGCCAGCCAGGGCCCGTCGGAAGCTTTCTTT

d_gene: .
v_gene: TRBV4-2
abundance: many
len: 14
j_gene: TRBJ2-7
CDR3aa: CASSFDRPSYEQYF
CDR3nt: TGTGCCAGCAGCTTTGATCGGCCCTCCTACGAGCAGTACTTC

d_gene: .
v_gene: TRBV18
abundance: few
len: 14
j_gene: TRBJ2-7
CDR3aa: CASSPLRRGYEQYF
CDR3nt: TGTGCCAGCTCACCGCTGCGGAGGGGATACGAGCAGTACTTC

d_gene: TRBD1
v_gene: TRBV29-1
abundance: few
len: 13
j_gene: TRBJ2-5
CDR3aa: CSTNRGFQETQYF
CDR3nt: TGCAGCACAAACAGGGGGTTCCAAGAGACCCAGTACTTC

d_gene: .
v_gene: TRBV20-1
abundance: many
len: 15
j_gene: TRBJ2-1
CDR3aa: CSAREDQISSKEQFF
CDR3nt: TGCAGTGCTAGAGAGGACCAGATTTCATCAAAGGAGCAGTTCTTC

d_gene: TRBD1
v_gene: TRBV28
abundance: many
len: 14
j_gene: TRBJ2-7
CDR3aa: CASSLETGGREQYF
CDR3nt: TGTGCCAGCAGTTTAGAGACAGGGGGACGCGAGCAGTACTTC

d_gene: TRBD2
v_gene: TRBV19
abundance: few
len: 19
j_gene: TRBJ2-3
CDR3aa: CASSPTPGTSGRGMNTQYF
CDR3nt: TGTGCCAGTAGTCCTACACCTGGGACTAGCGGGAGGGGAATGAATACGCAGTATTTT

d_gene: .
v_gene: TRBV20-1
abundance: many
len: 10
j_gene: TRBJ2-7
CDR3aa: CSARDIEQYF
CDR3nt: TGCAGTGCTAGAGACATCGAGCAGTACTTC

d_gene: TRBD2
v_gene: TRBV5-4
abundance: .
len: 16
j_gene: TRBJ2-3
CDR3aa: CASSFPAGGLSDTQYF
CDR3nt: TGTGCCAGCAGCTTCCCAGCGGGAGGCTTGTCAGATACGCAGTATTTT

d_gene: TRBD1
v_gene: TRBV24-1
abundance: .
len: 14
j_gene: TRBJ2-7
CDR3aa: CATSDPGGRNEQYF
CDR3nt: TGTGCCACCAGTGATCCAGGGGGCAGGAACGAGCAGTACTTC

d_gene: TRBD2
v_gene: TRBV3-1
abundance: many
len: 17
j_gene: TRBJ2-7
CDR3aa: CASSQEVTSGRSYEQYF
CDR3nt: TGTGCCAGCAGCCAAGAAGTTACTAGCGGGAGATCCTACGAGCAGTACTTC

d_gene: .
v_gene: TRBV5-1
abundance: .
len: 13
j_gene: TRBJ2-2
CDR3aa: CASAPGGTGELFF
CDR3nt: TGCGCCAGCGCCCCTGGGGGCACCGGGGAGCTGTTTTTT

d_gene: .
v_gene: TRBV7-2
abundance: .
len: 14
j_gene: TRBJ2-7
CDR3aa: CASSLLRGTYEQYF
CDR3nt: TGTGCCAGCAGCTTACTCCGGGGGACCTACGAGCAGTACTTC

d_gene: TRBD2
v_gene: TRBV20-1
abundance: many
len: 15
j_gene: TRBJ2-7
CDR3aa: CSATLGGTISYEQYF
CDR3nt: TGCAGTGCGACCTTGGGGGGGACCATCTCCTACGAGCAGTACTTC

d_gene: .
v_gene: TRBV15
abundance: many
len: 12
j_gene: TRBJ2-1
CDR3aa: CATSIIRNEQFF
CDR3nt: TGTGCCACCAGTATCATTCGCAATGAGCAGTTCTTC

d_gene: TRBD2
v_gene: TRBV29-1
abundance: many
len: 12
j_gene: TRBJ2-7
CDR3aa: CSVELAAYEQYF
CDR3nt: TGCAGCGTTGAACTAGCGGCCTACGAGCAGTACTTC